The present T cell receptor (beta chain) was sequenced within a study of T cells in Graves' hyperthyroidism and ophthalmopathy. Overall study results and limits: Most expanded thyroid clonotypes above 0.001 recurred in blood.

CDR3 length: 14 amino acids. Germline CDR1 and CDR2: SGHVS and FQNEAQ. The sample holds one count of this clonotype. The antigen remains undetermined. Germline is not matched at one junction end, which may reflect a read error. RNA transcripts provided the source from which TCR beta CDR3 regions were amplified. The TCR CDR3 was amplified in a first-round RT-PCR using the HTBI primer set. MiXCR was run by TCRdb on the multiplex PCR reads, yielding one entry per CDR3 protein. The sample comprises about 420,000 distinct CDR3 sequences, roughly 15% of which are singletons, and 5.3% rests with the top ten. The J gene is TRBJ2-5, the V gene TRBV7-8, with a weak D call TRBD2 (5 bases). This clonotype was obtained from a woman aged 18-30 years with Graves' hyperthyroidism. Sequencing was performed on blood. The CDR3 DNA reads as TGCGCCAGCAGCCAAGAGGGTAGGAGAGAGACCCAGTACTTC. Amino acid sequence: CASSQEGRRETQYF. Supplemented by reference TRBV7-8 and TRBJ2-5, the full variable domain reads GAGVSQSPRYKVAKRGQDVALRCDPISGHVSLFWYQQALGQGPEFLTYFQNEAQLDKSGLPSDRFFAERPEGSVSTLKIQRTQQEDSAVYLCASSQEGRRETQYFGPGTRLLVL.